This TCR beta chain was sequenced in a study of T cell changes during pregnancy in multiple sclerosis. The table came from immunoSEQ multiplex PCR; TCRdb's copy has only in-frame clones and leaves some out. Here the sample spans about 38,000 clones, 85% to 95% being singletons. This CDR3 comprises 14 residues. CDR1 and CDR2 from the germline V gene are SGHNT and YYREEE (reference sequence). Trimming cost V 0 bases and J 9 bases; bases outside gene matches: 8. This sequence joins TRBV5-4 and TRBJ2-5; TRBD1 aligns across 7 bases. The receptor was derived from a female donor in good health, enrolled as a control in a pregnancy study. The sample consisted of CD4+ T cells from peripheral blood mononuclear cells, taken after pregnancy. The CDR3 DNA reads TGTGCCAGCAGCTTGGGACAGGGCTGGGGAGCCCAGTACTTC. This translates into CASSLGQGWGAQYF.